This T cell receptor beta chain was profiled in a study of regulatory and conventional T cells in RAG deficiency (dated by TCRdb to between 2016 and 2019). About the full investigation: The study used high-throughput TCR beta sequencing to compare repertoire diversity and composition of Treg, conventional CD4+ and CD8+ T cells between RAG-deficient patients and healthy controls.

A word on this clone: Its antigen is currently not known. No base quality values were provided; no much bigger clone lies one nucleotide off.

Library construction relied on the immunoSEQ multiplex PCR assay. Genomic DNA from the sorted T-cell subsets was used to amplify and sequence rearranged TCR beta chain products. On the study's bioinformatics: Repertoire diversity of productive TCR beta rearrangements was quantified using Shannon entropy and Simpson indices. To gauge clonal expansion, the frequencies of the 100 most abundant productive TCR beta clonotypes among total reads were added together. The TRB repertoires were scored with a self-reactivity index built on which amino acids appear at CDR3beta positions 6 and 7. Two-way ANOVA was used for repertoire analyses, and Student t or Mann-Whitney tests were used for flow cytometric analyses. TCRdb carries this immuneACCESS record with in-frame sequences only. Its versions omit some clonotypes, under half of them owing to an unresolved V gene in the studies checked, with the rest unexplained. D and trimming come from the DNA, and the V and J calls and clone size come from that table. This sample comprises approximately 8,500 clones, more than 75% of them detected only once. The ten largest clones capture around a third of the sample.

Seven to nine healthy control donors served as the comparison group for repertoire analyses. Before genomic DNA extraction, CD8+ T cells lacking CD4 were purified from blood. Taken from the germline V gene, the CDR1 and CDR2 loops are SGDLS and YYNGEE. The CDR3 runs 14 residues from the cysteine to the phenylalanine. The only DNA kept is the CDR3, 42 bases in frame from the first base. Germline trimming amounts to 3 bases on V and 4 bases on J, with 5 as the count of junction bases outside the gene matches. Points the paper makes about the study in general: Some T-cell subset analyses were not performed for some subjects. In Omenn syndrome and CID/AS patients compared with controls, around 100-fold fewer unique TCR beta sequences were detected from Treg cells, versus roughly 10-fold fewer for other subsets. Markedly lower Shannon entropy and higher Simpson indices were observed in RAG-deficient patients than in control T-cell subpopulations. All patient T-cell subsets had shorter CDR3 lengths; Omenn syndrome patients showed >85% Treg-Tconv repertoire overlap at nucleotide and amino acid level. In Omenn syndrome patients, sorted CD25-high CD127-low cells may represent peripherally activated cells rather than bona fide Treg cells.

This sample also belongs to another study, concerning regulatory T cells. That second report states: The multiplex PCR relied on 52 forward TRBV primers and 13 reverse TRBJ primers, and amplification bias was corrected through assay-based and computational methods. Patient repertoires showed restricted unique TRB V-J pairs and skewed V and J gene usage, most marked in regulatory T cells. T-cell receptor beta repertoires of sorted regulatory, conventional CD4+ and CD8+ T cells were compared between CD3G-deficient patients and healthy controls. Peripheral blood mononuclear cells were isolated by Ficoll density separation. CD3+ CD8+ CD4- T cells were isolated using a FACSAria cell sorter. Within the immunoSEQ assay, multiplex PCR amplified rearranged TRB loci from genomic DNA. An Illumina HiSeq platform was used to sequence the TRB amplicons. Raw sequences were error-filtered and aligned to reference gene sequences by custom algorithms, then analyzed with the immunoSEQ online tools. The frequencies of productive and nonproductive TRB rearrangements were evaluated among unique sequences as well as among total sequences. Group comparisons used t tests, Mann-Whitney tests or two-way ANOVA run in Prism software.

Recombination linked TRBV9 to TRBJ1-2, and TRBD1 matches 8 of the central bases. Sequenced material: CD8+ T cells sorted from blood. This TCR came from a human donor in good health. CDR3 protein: CASSGQGIVYGYTF. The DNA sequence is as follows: TGTGCCAGCAGCGGACAGGGGATCGTCTATGGCTACACCTTC.